This T cell receptor (beta chain) was documented in a study of identical twins. Comments on this clonotype: Its antigen is unidentified.

Findings and limits, study-wide: Memory repertoires lacked the insertion deficit that abundant cord blood beta clonotypes showed.

In TCRdb, the 5' RACE reads were re-called with MiXCR into one record per CDR3 protein. Among fewer than 900,000 distinct CDR3 sequences listed, 21% were seen once. Trimming at V came to 8 bases and at J to 10 bases, leaving 7 bases not matched to a gene. This CDR3 region has 12 residues. The V gene's germline CDR1 is LGHNT and CDR2 FRNRAP. These same records also appear under a second study, on T cells expressing NK-cell markers. That paper adds: The CD3+CD56-NKG2C+ fraction of several donors was also led by these clonotypes.

V and J are TRBV12-5 and TRBJ2-1; 8 nucleotides line up with TRBD1. This clonotype was sampled from a woman aged 18-30 years in good health. Material: PBMCs. CDR3 sequence (DNA): TGTGCTAGTACCGGACAGGGCCAGGAGCAGTTCTTC. Translating gives CASTGQGQEQFF. Filled out from reference TRBV12-5 and TRBJ2-1, the complete variable domain reads DARVTQTPRHKVTEMGQEVTMRCQPILGHNTVFWYRQTMMQGLELLAYFRNRAPLDDSGMPKDRFSAEMPDATLATLKIQPSEPRDSAVYFCASTGQGQEQFFGPGTRLTVL.